The 5 T cell receptor beta chains presented below share a single source sample, sequenced in a study of cytomegalovirus exposure and HLA in healthy donors. Some clones are missing from TCRdb's copy, which holds only in-frame ones; the method was immunoSEQ multiplex PCR. The sample consists of 150,000 to 200,000 clones, 95% to 97% of them appearing once. Material: PBMCs. The receptors derive from a woman aged 18 to 35 in good health and CMV-seronegative.

In nucleotides, the CDR3 is TGTGCCAGCCTGCAGGGACAGGGGGCGAGCTCCTATAATTCACCCCTCCACTTT. It specifies CASLQGQGASSYNSPLHF. The chain employs TRBV5-4 and TRBJ1-6; 12 positions agree with TRBD1. CDR3 length: 18 residues. V was pared by 7 bases and J by 0 bases, with 8 bases of the junction left unmatched. Germline CDR1 SGHNT, CDR2 YYREEE (reference sequence).

The chain has TRBV28 and TRBJ1-5; D remains ambiguous. Trimming removed 7 bases at V and 3 bases at J, with 10 bases between. CDR3 length equals 13 residues. Germline CDR1 reads MDHEN; CDR2 reads SYDVKM. The CDR3 DNA sequence: TGTGCCAGCAATCCCCGGGACAATCAGCCCCAGCATTTT. Encoded protein: CASNPRDNQPQHF.

The chain links TRBV2 to TRBJ2-3; 12 bases align to TRBD2. This CDR3 has 17 amino acids. CDR1 SNHLY and CDR2 FYNNEI come from the germline V gene. J was trimmed by 3 bases and V by 5 bases; bases with no gene match: 9. In DNA form, the CDR3 reads TGTGCCAGCAGTACCCACCCGACTAGCGGGGGAACAGATACGCAGTATTTT. Its protein is CASSTHPTSGGTDTQYF.

The CDR3, as DNA: TGTGCCAGCAGCTGGCCGGGCACTGAAGCTTTCTTT. Protein sequence: CASSWPGTEAFF. V and J are TRBV7-8 and TRBJ1-1; D not resolved. The CDR3 contains 12 residues. The V end lost 4 bases, the J end lost 4 bases, and 7 bases lay between the germline ends. CDR1 is SGHVS, CDR2 FQNEAQ, per germline.

V usage is TRBV5-1 and J usage is TRBJ2-7; TRBD2 matches at 14 bases. J gave up 5 bases and V 0 bases, and 13 bases lay outside the gene matches. The germline gives CDR1 SGHRS, CDR2 YFSETQ. The CDR3 sequence is 19 residues long. The CDR3 DNA is TGCGCCAGCAGCTTGGCCGGGACTAGCGGGGGTATTAGATATGACGAGCAGTACTTC. This gives the protein CASSLAGTSGGIRYDEQYF.